This is a list of T cell receptor beta chains from one sample in a study of PD-L1 blockade in urothelial cancer. Profiled with immunoSEQ multiplex PCR; TCRdb holds only in-frame clones, not every one. The table has about 50,000 clones, 60% to 80% seen once. Material: PBMCs, obtained around atezolizumab (anti-PD-L1) treatment. These receptors were collected from a man in his 70s with urothelial cancer. The CDR3 runs from the conserved cysteine through the conserved F or W. D genes are given only for firm matches. For some rows the clone size is stated as once, few or many, or as a class when expanded; others skip it.

V gene: TRBV7-2; D gene: TRBD2; J gene: TRBJ2-7; clone size: -; CDR3 DNA: TGTGCCAGCAGCTTAGGACTAGCGCTCTCCTACGAGCAGTACTTC; CDR3 protein: CASSLGLALSYEQYF
V gene: TRBV11-3; D gene: TRBD1; J gene: TRBJ2-7; clone size: -; CDR3 DNA: TGTGCCAGCAGCTTGAGGACAGGGGGCCGGGCAAGCCCAGACTACGAGCAGTACTTC; CDR3 protein: CASSLRTGGRASPDYEQYF
V gene: TRBV27; D gene: -; J gene: TRBJ2-7; clone size: many; CDR3 DNA: TGTGCCAGCAGTTTAGCGGTAGGGGGTTTCTACGAGCAGTACTTC; CDR3 protein: CASSLAVGGFYEQYF
V gene: TRBV19; D gene: -; J gene: TRBJ1-3; clone size: -; CDR3 DNA: TGTGCCAGTAGTACCCGGGACAGAAACACCATATATTTT; CDR3 protein: CASSTRDRNTIYF
V gene: TRBV7-2; D gene: TRBD2; J gene: TRBJ2-1; clone size: -; CDR3 DNA: TGTGCCAGCAGCTTAGCCGGGGGGAGATCCTACAATGAGCAGTTCTTC; CDR3 protein: CASSLAGGRSYNEQFF
V gene: TRBV5-1; D gene: TRBD1; J gene: TRBJ2-1; clone size: -; CDR3 DNA: TGCGCCAGCAGCCCCGGGACAGGTAACAATGAGCAGTTCTTC; CDR3 protein: CASSPGTGNNEQFF
V gene: TRBV27; D gene: TRBD2; J gene: TRBJ2-7; clone size: -; CDR3 DNA: TGTGCCAGCCGCCCGGCGGGAGATCATTACGAGCAGTACTTC; CDR3 protein: CASRPAGDHYEQYF
V gene: TRBV27; D gene: -; J gene: TRBJ2-5; clone size: -; CDR3 DNA: TGTGCCAGCAGTAGGGGGAATCGAGAGACCCAGTACTTC; CDR3 protein: CASSRGNRETQYF
V gene: TRBV18; D gene: TRBD1; J gene: TRBJ1-1; clone size: -; CDR3 DNA: TGTGCCAGCTCCCCAAGGACAGGGGGCCCGAACACTGAAGCTTTCTTT; CDR3 protein: CASSPRTGGPNTEAFF
V gene: TRBV7-3; D gene: -; J gene: TRBJ2-1; clone size: once; CDR3 DNA: TGTGCCAGCAGCCAACTCCCCCTTGCGAATGAGCAGTTCTTC; CDR3 protein: CASSQLPLANEQFF
V gene: TRBV25-1; D gene: -; J gene: TRBJ2-1; clone size: -; CDR3 DNA: TGTGCCAGCAGCCCGGACTACCTCTCCTACAATGAGCAGTTCTTC; CDR3 protein: CASSPDYLSYNEQFF
V gene: TRBV29-1; D gene: TRBD1; J gene: TRBJ1-1; clone size: -; CDR3 DNA: TGCAGCGGGGGACAGTTGAACACTGAAGCTTTCTTT; CDR3 protein: CSGGQLNTEAFF
V gene: TRBV15; D gene: TRBD1; J gene: TRBJ1-5; clone size: -; CDR3 DNA: TGTGCCACCGAACAGGGGGGGTCCAATCAGCCCCAGCATTTT; CDR3 protein: CATEQGGSNQPQHF
V gene: TRBV27; D gene: TRBD1; J gene: TRBJ2-7; clone size: -; CDR3 DNA: TGTGCCAGCAGTTTATGGCAGGGGGCCAGAACCTACGAGCAGTACTTC; CDR3 protein: CASSLWQGARTYEQYF
V gene: TRBV7-2; D gene: -; J gene: TRBJ1-2; clone size: -; CDR3 DNA: TGTGCCAGCAGCTTAGCGTGGGCCAACTATGGCTACACCTTC; CDR3 protein: CASSLAWANYGYTF
V gene: TRBV30; D gene: TRBD2; J gene: TRBJ2-5; clone size: -; CDR3 DNA: TGTGCCTGGAATAGGACCGGTCCGGGGGGGTTCCACCCCTCTCAAGAGACCCAGTACTTC; CDR3 protein: CAWNRTGPGGFHPSQETQYF
V gene: TRBV7-2; D gene: -; J gene: TRBJ1-1; clone size: -; CDR3 DNA: TGTGCCAGCAGCCCATCAATGAACACTGAAGCTTTCTTT; CDR3 protein: CASSPSMNTEAFF
V gene: TRBV18; D gene: TRBD1; J gene: TRBJ1-6; clone size: -; CDR3 DNA: TGTGCCAGCTCACCAAGGGACAGCTATAATTCACCCCTCCACTTT; CDR3 protein: CASSPRDSYNSPLHF
V gene: TRBV7-9; D gene: -; J gene: TRBJ2-1; clone size: -; CDR3 DNA: TGTGCCAGCAGCTACGCCCGGGAGCAGTTCTTC; CDR3 protein: CASSYAREQFF
V gene: TRBV9; D gene: -; J gene: TRBJ1-3; clone size: -; CDR3 DNA: TGTGCCAGCAGCGTAGAGGGGGGAAACACCATATATTTT; CDR3 protein: CASSVEGGNTIYF
V gene: TRBV10-3; D gene: -; J gene: TRBJ2-7; clone size: -; CDR3 DNA: TGTGCCATCAGCCCGGACACCCGTTCCTACGAGCAGTACTTC; CDR3 protein: CAISPDTRSYEQYF
V gene: TRBV5-1; D gene: -; J gene: TRBJ2-5; clone size: -; CDR3 DNA: TGCGCCAGCAGCTTGCCCTCAGAGACCCAGTACTTC; CDR3 protein: CASSLPSETQYF
V gene: TRBV4-1; D gene: TRBD2; J gene: TRBJ2-3; clone size: -; CDR3 DNA: TGCGCCAGCAGCCTAGGGGTAGCGGGAGGATTAGATACGCAGTATTTT; CDR3 protein: CASSLGVAGGLDTQYF
V gene: TRBV9; D gene: TRBD1; J gene: TRBJ1-4; clone size: -; CDR3 DNA: TGTGCCAGCAGCGTAAGAACAGGGGGATCTGAAAAACTGTTTTTT; CDR3 protein: CASSVRTGGSEKLFF
V gene: TRBV6-1; D gene: -; J gene: TRBJ1-2; clone size: -; CDR3 DNA: TGTGCCAGCAGAGGGGGTAACTATGGCTACACCTTC; CDR3 protein: CASRGGNYGYTF
V gene: TRBV5-6; D gene: -; J gene: TRBJ1-1; clone size: -; CDR3 DNA: TGTGCCAGCAGCTTCGGCAGTACTAAGGCTGAAGCTTTCTTT; CDR3 protein: CASSFGSTKAEAFF
V gene: TRBV30; D gene: TRBD2; J gene: TRBJ2-3; clone size: -; CDR3 DNA: TGTGCCTGGAGTGTACTAAGCGGGAGCTGGGCAGATACGCAGTATTTT; CDR3 protein: CAWSVLSGSWADTQYF
V gene: TRBV19; D gene: -; J gene: TRBJ1-2; clone size: -; CDR3 DNA: TGTGCCAGTAGTATAGGTCAGGGGCTCGGGGGCTACACCTTC; CDR3 protein: CASSIGQGLGGYTF
V gene: TRBV6-1; D gene: -; J gene: TRBJ1-5; clone size: -; CDR3 DNA: TGTGCCAGCAGTGAACTAGGGGGAAGGAATCAGCCCCAGCATTTT; CDR3 protein: CASSELGGRNQPQHF
V gene: TRBV6-5; D gene: -; J gene: TRBJ1-3; clone size: -; CDR3 DNA: TGTGCCAGCAGTTCCGAACCGGGGAGAAGAAACACCATATATTTT; CDR3 protein: CASSSEPGRRNTIYF
V gene: TRBV6-5; D gene: TRBD1; J gene: TRBJ1-5; clone size: -; CDR3 DNA: TGTGCCAGCAGTGACTCCCGACAGGGGTATCAGCCCCAGCATTTT; CDR3 protein: CASSDSRQGYQPQHF
V gene: TRBV10-3; D gene: -; J gene: TRBJ1-1; clone size: -; CDR3 DNA: TGTGCCATCAGTGGGAGGAACACTGAAGCTTTCTTT; CDR3 protein: CAISGRNTEAFF
V gene: TRBV5-1; D gene: TRBD1; J gene: TRBJ2-5; clone size: -; CDR3 DNA: TGCGCCAGCAGCTTCCAGATGGGACAGGGACAAGAGACCCAGTACTTC; CDR3 protein: CASSFQMGQGQETQYF
V gene: TRBV7-2; D gene: TRBD1; J gene: TRBJ2-5; clone size: -; CDR3 DNA: TGTGCCAGCAGCTGGATACAGGGGAGAGAGACCCAGTACTTC; CDR3 protein: CASSWIQGRETQYF
V gene: TRBV6-5; D gene: TRBD1; J gene: TRBJ1-4; clone size: -; CDR3 DNA: TGTGCCAGCAGTTACCAGGGGGTTGGTGAAAAACTGTTTTTT; CDR3 protein: CASSYQGVGEKLFF
V gene: TRBV5-4; D gene: -; J gene: TRBJ2-5; clone size: medium-sized; CDR3 DNA: TGTGCCAGCAGCTTGAGGGCGGGTGGTCAAGAGACCCAGTACTTC; CDR3 protein: CASSLRAGGQETQYF
V gene: TRBV2; D gene: TRBD1; J gene: TRBJ2-6; clone size: -; CDR3 DNA: TGTGCCAGCAGCGGGACAGGGGTCGGGGCCAACGTCCTGACTTTC; CDR3 protein: CASSGTGVGANVLTF
V gene: TRBV7-3; D gene: -; J gene: TRBJ2-3; clone size: -; CDR3 DNA: TGTGCCAGCAGCCCCTCTCTGGGGCGGAACACAGATACGCAGTATTTT; CDR3 protein: CASSPSLGRNTDTQYF
V gene: TRBV5-4; D gene: TRBD1; J gene: TRBJ2-5; clone size: -; CDR3 DNA: TGTGCCAGCAGCCGCGGGGACAGGGCCGGAGAGACCCAGTACTTC; CDR3 protein: CASSRGDRAGETQYF
V gene: TRBV2; D gene: -; J gene: TRBJ1-2; clone size: -; CDR3 DNA: TGTGCCAGCGGGCGGGACTATGGCTACACCTTC; CDR3 protein: CASGRDYGYTF
V gene: TRBV11-3; D gene: TRBD2; J gene: TRBJ2-3; clone size: -; CDR3 DNA: TGTGCCAGCAGCTTCGGGACTAGTACAGAAGATACGCAGTATTTT; CDR3 protein: CASSFGTSTEDTQYF
V gene: TRBV5-1; D gene: -; J gene: TRBJ1-4; clone size: -; CDR3 DNA: TGCGCCAGCAGCCAATGGGCAGGGATGAATGAAAAACTGTTTTTT; CDR3 protein: CASSQWAGMNEKLFF
V gene: TRBV7-9; D gene: TRBD1; J gene: TRBJ1-1; clone size: -; CDR3 DNA: TGTGCCAGCAGCCCGCTAACAGGGGGCCTTGAAGCTTTCTTT; CDR3 protein: CASSPLTGGLEAFF
V gene: TRBV19; D gene: -; J gene: TRBJ2-2; clone size: -; CDR3 DNA: TGTGCCAGTAGTATTTCGGGTAACACCGGGGAGCTGTTTTTT; CDR3 protein: CASSISGNTGELFF
V gene: TRBV29-1; D gene: TRBD1; J gene: TRBJ2-1; clone size: few; CDR3 DNA: TGCAGCGTTGAAATCTGGGACAGCTCCTACAATGAGCAGTTCTTC; CDR3 protein: CSVEIWDSSYNEQFF
V gene: TRBV7-2; D gene: TRBD2; J gene: TRBJ2-5; clone size: -; CDR3 DNA: TGTGCCAGCAGCTCGGGACTAGCTGGGGAGACCCAGTACTTC; CDR3 protein: CASSSGLAGETQYF